This TCR beta chain was recovered during a study of response to subunit inactivated influenza vaccine. MiXCR, run by TCRdb on the RT-PCR reads, gives a single entry per CDR3 protein. The table shows some 150,000 distinct CDR3 sequences, with less than 15% occurring only once. The germline CDR1 and CDR2 sequences are SQVTM and ANQGSEA. CDR3 length: 13 amino acids. The V end lost 4 bases, the J end lost 5 bases, and 13 bases lay between the germline ends. The table lists this clonotype with a few counts. These data were likewise used in another study, on T cells expressing NK-cell markers. That publication notes: Production of TCR beta cDNA relied on 5'RACE template switching with UMIs. T cells sorted in several experiments were restricted to alpha-beta TCR T cells by an anti-gamma-delta TCR antibody. NKG2C+ dominant clonotypes from over five donors made up roughly 1.0-7.5% of CD8+ T cells. Topping the CD3+CD56-NKG2C+ fraction as well were these clonotypes, in a few donors. The study did not resolve the HCMV specificity of expanded NKG2C+ T cell clones.

The chain employs TRBV29-1 and TRBJ2-3; weak D call: TRBD2 (5 bases). The source material was CD8+ T cells sorted from PBMCs, sampled roughly 13 days after vaccination. This receptor was taken from a man aged 45-65 years who received an inactivated influenza vaccine. Written as DNA, the CDR3 is TGCAGCGTTGGCGGGTTAGAGGGAGATACGCAGTATTTT. This codes for CSVGGLEGDTQYF.